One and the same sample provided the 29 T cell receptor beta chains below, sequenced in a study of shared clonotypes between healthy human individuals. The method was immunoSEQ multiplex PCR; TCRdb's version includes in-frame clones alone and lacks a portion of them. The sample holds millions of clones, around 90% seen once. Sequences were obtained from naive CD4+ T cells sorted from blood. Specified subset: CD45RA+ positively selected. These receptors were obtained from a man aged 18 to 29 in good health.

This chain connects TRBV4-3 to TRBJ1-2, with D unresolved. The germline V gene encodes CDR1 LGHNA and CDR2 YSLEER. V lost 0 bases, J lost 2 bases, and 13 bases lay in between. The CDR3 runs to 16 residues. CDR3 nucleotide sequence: TGCGCCAGCAGCCAAGAGCTGACGGACCTGAACTATGGCTACACCTTC. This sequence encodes CASSQELTDLNYGYTF.

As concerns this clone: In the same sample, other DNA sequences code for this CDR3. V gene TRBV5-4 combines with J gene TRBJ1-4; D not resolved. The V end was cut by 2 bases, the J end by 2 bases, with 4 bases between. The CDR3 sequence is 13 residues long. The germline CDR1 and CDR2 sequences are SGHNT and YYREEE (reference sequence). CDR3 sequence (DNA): TGTGCCAGCAGCTTAGTGACTAATGAAAAACTGTTTTTT. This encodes CASSLVTNEKLFF.

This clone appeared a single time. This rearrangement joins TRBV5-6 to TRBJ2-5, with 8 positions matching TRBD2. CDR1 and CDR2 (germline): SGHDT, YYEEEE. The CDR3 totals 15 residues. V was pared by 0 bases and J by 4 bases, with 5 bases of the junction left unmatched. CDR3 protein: CASSLEGSGRETQYF. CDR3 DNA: TGTGCCAGCAGCTTGGAGGGAAGCGGGAGAGAGACCCAGTACTTC.

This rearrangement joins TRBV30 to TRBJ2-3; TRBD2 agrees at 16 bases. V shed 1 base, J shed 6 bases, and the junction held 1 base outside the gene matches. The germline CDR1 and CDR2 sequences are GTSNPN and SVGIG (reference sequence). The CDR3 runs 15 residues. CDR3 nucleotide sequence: TGTGCCTGGAGTGAGGGACTAGCGGGAGGGGATACGCAGTATTTT. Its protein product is CAWSEGLAGGDTQYF. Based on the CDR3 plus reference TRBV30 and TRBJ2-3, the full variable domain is SQTIHQWPATLVQPVGSPLSLECTVEGTSNPNLYWYRQAAGRGLQLLFYSVGIGQISSEVPQNLSASRPQDRQFILSSKKLLLSDSGFYLCAWSEGLAGGDTQYFGPGTRLTVL.

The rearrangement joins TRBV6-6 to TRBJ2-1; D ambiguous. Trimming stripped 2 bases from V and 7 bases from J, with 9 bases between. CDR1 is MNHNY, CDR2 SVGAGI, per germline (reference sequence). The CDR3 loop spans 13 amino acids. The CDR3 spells CASSYIWANEQFF. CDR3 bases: TGTGCCAGCAGTTACATCTGGGCTAATGAGCAGTTCTTC.

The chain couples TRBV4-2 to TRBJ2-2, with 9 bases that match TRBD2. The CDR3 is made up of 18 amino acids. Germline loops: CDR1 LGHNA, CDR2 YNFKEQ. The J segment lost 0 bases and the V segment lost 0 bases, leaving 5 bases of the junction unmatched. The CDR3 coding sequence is TGTGCCAGCAGCCAAGATCCGGCGGGAGGGGCGAACACCGGGGAGCTGTTTTTT. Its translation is CASSQDPAGGANTGELFF.

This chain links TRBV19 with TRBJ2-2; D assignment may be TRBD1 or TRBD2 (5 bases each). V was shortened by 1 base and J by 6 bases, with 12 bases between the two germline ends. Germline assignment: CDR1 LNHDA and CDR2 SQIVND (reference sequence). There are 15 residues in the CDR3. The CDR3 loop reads CASSIGGTLAGELFF. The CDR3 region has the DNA TGTGCCAGTAGTATAGGGGGGACCCTCGCCGGGGAGCTGTTTTTT.

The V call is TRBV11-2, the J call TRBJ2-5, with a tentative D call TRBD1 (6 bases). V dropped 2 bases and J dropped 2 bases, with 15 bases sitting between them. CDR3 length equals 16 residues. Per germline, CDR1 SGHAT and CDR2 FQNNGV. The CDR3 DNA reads TGTGCCAGCAGCTTACTTCCCGGGACAACTCAAGAGACCCAGTACTTC. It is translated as CASSLLPGTTQETQYF.

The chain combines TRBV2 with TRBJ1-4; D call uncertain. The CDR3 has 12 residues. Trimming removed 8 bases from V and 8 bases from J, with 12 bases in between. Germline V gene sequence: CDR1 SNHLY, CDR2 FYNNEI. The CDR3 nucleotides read TGTGCCAGCTGGCAGGCTTCCGAAAAACTGTTTTTT. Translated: CASWQASEKLFF.

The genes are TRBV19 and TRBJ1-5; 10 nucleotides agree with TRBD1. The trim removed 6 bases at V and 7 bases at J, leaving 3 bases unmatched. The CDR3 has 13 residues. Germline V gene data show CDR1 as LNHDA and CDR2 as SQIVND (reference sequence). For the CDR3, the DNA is TGTGCCAGTAGGGGGACAGGGGAACAGCCCCAGCATTTT. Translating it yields CASRGTGEQPQHF.

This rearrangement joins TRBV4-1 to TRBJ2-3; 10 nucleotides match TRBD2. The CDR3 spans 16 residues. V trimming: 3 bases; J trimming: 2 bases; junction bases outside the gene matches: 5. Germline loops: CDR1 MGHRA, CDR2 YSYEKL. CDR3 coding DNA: TGCGCCAGCAGCCAGACTAGCGGGCGTTCCACAGATACGCAGTATTTT. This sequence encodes CASSQTSGRSTDTQYF.

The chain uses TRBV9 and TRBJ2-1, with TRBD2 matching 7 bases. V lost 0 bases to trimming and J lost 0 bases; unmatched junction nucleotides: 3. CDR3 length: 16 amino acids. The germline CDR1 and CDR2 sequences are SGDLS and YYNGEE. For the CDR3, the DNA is TGTGCCAGCAGCGTAGGATCTAGCGGCTCCTACAATGAGCAGTTCTTC. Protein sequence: CASSVGSSGSYNEQFF.

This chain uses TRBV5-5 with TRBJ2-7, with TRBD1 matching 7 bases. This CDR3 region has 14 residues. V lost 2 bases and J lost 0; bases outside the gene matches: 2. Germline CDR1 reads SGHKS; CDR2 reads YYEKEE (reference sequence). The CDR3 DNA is TGTGCCAGCAGCTTTAGGACAGGCTCCTACGAGCAGTACTTC. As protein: CASSFRTGSYEQYF.

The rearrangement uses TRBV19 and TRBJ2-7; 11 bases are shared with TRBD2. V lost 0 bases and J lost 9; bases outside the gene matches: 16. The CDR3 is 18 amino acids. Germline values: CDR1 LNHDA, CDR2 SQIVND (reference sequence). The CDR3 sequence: CASSIDGYRTSGSNVQYF. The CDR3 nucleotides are TGTGCCAGTAGTATAGATGGATATCGAACTAGCGGGAGTAATGTGCAGTACTTC. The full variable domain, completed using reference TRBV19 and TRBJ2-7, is DGGITQSPKYLFRKEGQNVTLSCEQNLNHDAMYWYRQDPGQGLRLIYYSQIVNDFQKGDIAEGYSVSREKKESFPLTVTSAQKNPTAFYLCASSIDGYRTSGSNVQYFGPGTRLTVT.

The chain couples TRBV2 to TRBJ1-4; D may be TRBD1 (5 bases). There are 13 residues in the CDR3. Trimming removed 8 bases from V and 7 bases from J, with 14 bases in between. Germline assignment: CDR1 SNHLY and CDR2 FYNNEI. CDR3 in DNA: TGTGCCAGCCAGGGAGGGGCCGGTGAAAAACTGTTTTTT. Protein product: CASQGGAGEKLFF.

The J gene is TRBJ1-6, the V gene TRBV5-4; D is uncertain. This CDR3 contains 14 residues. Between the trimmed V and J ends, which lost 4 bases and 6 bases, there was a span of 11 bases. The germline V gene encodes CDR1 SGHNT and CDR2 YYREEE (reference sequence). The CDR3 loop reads CASSTTEINSPLHF. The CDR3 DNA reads TGTGCCAGCAGCACCACGGAGATTAATTCACCCCTCCACTTT.

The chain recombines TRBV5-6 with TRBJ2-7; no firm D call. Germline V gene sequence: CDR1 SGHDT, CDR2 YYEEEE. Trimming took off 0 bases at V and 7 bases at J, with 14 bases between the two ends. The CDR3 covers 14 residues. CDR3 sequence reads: CASSLDPLREEQYF. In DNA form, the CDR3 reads TGTGCCAGCAGCTTGGATCCCCTTCGAGAGGAGCAGTACTTC.

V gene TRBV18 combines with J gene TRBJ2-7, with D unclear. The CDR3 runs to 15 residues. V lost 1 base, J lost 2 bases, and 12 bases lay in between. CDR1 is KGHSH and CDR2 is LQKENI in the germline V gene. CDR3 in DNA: TGTGCCAGCTCACCACGGTCAGGTTCTACCTACGAGCAGTACTTC. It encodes CASSPRSGSTYEQYF.

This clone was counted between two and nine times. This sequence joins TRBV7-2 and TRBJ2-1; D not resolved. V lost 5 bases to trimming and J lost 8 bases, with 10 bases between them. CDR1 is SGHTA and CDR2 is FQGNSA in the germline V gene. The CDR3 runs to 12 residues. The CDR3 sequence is CASSPRIHEQFF. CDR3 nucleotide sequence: TGTGCCAGCAGCCCGCGGATCCATGAGCAGTTCTTC.

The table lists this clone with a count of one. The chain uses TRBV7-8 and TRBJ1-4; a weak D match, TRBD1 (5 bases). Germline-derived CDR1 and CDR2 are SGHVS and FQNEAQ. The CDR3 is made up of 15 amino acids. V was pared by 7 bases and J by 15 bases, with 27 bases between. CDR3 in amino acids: CASTREDLLGGPVFF. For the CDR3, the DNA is TGTGCCAGCACCCGAGAGGATCTCCTCGGGGGTCCGGTGTTTTTT.

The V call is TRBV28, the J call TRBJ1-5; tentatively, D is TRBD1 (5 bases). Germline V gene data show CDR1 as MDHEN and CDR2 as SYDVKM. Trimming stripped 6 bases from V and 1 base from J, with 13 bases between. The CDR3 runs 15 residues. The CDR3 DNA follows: TGTGCCAGCAGACAGGCCTCAAGGAGCAATCAGCCCCAGCATTTT. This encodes CASRQASRSNQPQHF.

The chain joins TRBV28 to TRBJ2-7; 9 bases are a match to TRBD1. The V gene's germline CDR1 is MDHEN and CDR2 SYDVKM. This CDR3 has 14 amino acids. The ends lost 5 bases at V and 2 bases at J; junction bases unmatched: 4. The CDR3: CASSTRQGAYEQYF. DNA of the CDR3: TGTGCCAGCAGTACACGACAGGGGGCCTACGAGCAGTACTTC.

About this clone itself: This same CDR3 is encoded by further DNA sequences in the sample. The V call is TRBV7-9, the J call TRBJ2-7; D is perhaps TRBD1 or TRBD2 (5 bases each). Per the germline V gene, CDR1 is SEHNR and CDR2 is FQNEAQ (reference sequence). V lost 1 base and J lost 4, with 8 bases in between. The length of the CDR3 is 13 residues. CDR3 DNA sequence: TGTGCCAGCAGCTTAGTGGGGGAATACGAGCAGTACTTC. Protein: CASSLVGEYEQYF.

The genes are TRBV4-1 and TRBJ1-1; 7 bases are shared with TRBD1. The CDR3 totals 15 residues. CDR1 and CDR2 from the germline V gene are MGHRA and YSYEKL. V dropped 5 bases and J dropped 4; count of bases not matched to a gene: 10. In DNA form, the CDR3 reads TGCGCCAGCAGCGCTGGGACAGCTGAGAGCACTGAAGCTTTCTTT. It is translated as CASSAGTAESTEAFF.

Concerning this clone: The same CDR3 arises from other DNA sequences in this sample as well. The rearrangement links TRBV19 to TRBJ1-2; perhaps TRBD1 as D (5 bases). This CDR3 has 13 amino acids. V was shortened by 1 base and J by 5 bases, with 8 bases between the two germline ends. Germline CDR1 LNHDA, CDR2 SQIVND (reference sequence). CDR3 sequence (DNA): TGTGCCAGTAGTATAGGGGGCGGATATGGCTACACCTTC. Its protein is CASSIGGGYGYTF.

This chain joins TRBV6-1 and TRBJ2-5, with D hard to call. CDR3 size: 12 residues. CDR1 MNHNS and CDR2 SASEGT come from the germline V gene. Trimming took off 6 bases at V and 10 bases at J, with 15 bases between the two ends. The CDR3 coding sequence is TGTGCCAGCAGGGACGCCATGATAGACCAGTACTTC. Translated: CASRDAMIDQYF.

The CDR3 reads CASSLLVGTGGIREYEQYF. Written as DNA, the CDR3 is TGTGCCAGCAGCTTGTTGGTAGGGACAGGGGGCATTCGGGAATACGAGCAGTACTTC. The gene calls are TRBV5-6 and TRBJ2-7; 12 nucleotides align to TRBD1. This CDR3 has 19 amino acids. Trimming at V came to 1 base and at J to 4 bases, leaving 15 bases not matched to a gene. Germline CDR1 is SGHDT and CDR2 is YYEEEE.

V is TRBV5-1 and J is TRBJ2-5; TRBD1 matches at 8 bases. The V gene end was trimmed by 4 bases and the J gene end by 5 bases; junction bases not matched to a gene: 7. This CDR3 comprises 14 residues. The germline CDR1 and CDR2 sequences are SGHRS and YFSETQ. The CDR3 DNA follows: TGCGCCAGCAGCGGGGACAGGTGGTTGGAGACCCAGTACTTC. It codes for CASSGDRWLETQYF.

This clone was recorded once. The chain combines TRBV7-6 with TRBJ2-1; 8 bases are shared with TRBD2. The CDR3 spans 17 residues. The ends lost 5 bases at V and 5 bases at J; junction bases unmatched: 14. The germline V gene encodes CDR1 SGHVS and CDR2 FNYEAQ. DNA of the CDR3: TGTGCCAGCAGCGGCCAGTACTTTAGCGGGAAAGACAATGAGCAGTTCTTC. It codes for CASSGQYFSGKDNEQFF. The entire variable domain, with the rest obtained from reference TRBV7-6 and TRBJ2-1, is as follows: GAGVSQSPRYKVTKRGQDVALRCDPISGHVSLYWYRQALGQGPEFLTYFNYEAQQDKSGLPNDRFSAERPEGSISTLTIQRTEQRDSAMYRCASSGQYFSGKDNEQFFGPGTRLTVL.